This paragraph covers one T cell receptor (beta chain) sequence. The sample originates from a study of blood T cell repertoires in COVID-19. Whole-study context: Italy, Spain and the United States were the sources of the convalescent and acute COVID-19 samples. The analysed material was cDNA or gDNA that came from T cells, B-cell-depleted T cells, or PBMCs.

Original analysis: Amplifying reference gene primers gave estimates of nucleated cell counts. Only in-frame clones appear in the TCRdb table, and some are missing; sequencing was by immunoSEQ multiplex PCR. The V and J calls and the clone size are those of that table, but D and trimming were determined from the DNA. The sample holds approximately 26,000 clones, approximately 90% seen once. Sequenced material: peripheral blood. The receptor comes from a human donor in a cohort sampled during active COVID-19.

As DNA, the CDR3 is TGCGCCAGCAGCTCTACAGGGGTGTACGGAGATACGCAGTATTTT. Its protein product is CASSSTGVYGDTQYF. The chain links TRBV5-1 to TRBJ2-3, with 7 bases that match TRBD1. V gave up 3 bases and J gave up 5 bases; unmatched junction bases: 9. CDR3 length: 15 amino acids. Germline V lookup: CDR1 SGHRS, CDR2 YFSETQ. Filled out from reference TRBV5-1 and TRBJ2-3, the complete variable domain reads KAGVTQTPRYLIKTRGQQVTLSCSPISGHRSVSWYQQTPGQGLQFLFEYFSETQRNKGNFPGRFSGRQFSNSRSEMNVSTLELGDSALYLCASSSTGVYGDTQYFGPGTRLTVL.